Listed below are T cell receptor beta chains from one sample, sequenced in a study of T-cell memory formation after mild COVID-19. TCRdb processed the 5' RACE reads anew with MiXCR; each CDR3 protein has one entry. There are approximately 180,000 distinct CDR3 sequences in the sample; more than 15% occur only once, and 2% to 2.5% lies in the top ten. Material for sequencing was PBMCs or a T cell subset sorted from them (not recorded which). The receptors were gathered from an adult woman who had mild COVID-19 (a few samples of this study predate the infection). Cell type and time point are not known. CDR3s include the opening cysteine and the closing phenylalanine or tryptophan. Each record gives: V gene, J gene, CDR3 length, CDR3 protein.

v_call: TRBV18; j_call: TRBJ1-2; cdr3_length: 18; cdr3_aa: CASSPPGRGQSLGGGYTF
v_call: TRBV3-1; j_call: TRBJ1-2; cdr3_length: 15; cdr3_aa: CASSRRQVSHYGYTF
v_call: TRBV5-1; j_call: TRBJ2-3; cdr3_length: 17; cdr3_aa: CASSRGPSGGAGDTQYF
v_call: TRBV20-1; j_call: TRBJ2-5; cdr3_length: 13; cdr3_aa: CSAPLAQGETQYF
v_call: TRBV5-4; j_call: TRBJ2-1; cdr3_length: 14; cdr3_aa: CASSLPRNYNEQFF
v_call: TRBV3-1; j_call: TRBJ2-5; cdr3_length: 18; cdr3_aa: CASSQVLRALGRQETQYF
v_call: TRBV27; j_call: TRBJ2-3; cdr3_length: 13; cdr3_aa: CASSYRPTDTQYF
v_call: TRBV10-3; j_call: TRBJ2-1; cdr3_length: 15; cdr3_aa: CAISEWGGSRGEQFF
v_call: TRBV7-2; j_call: TRBJ2-1; cdr3_length: 16; cdr3_aa: CASSLARRTAYNEQFF
v_call: TRBV5-6; j_call: TRBJ2-5; cdr3_length: 13; cdr3_aa: CASSLAGRRAQYF
v_call: TRBV11-2; j_call: TRBJ2-7; cdr3_length: 17; cdr3_aa: CASSRQEDRGYSYEQYF
v_call: TRBV29-1; j_call: TRBJ2-5; cdr3_length: 14; cdr3_aa: CSVTGDSQGETQYF
v_call: TRBV4-1; j_call: TRBJ2-1; cdr3_length: 17; cdr3_aa: CASSQERGTSGLNEQFF
v_call: TRBV28; j_call: TRBJ2-3; cdr3_length: 15; cdr3_aa: CASNPPSVLTDTQYF
v_call: TRBV4-2; j_call: TRBJ1-3; cdr3_length: 16; cdr3_aa: CASSQDRDSSGNTIYF
v_call: TRBV5-1; j_call: TRBJ1-2; cdr3_length: 13; cdr3_aa: CASSYIGTDGYTF
v_call: TRBV9; j_call: TRBJ2-5; cdr3_length: 14; cdr3_aa: CASSVGTVRETQYF
v_call: TRBV30; j_call: TRBJ2-3; cdr3_length: 13; cdr3_aa: CAWSANRGDTQYF
v_call: TRBV24-1; j_call: TRBJ2-7; cdr3_length: 13; cdr3_aa: CATSDLRNYEQYF
v_call: TRBV7-2; j_call: TRBJ1-5; cdr3_length: 14; cdr3_aa: CASSLTASNQPQHF
v_call: TRBV12-3/TRBV12-4; j_call: TRBJ2-2; cdr3_length: 13; cdr3_aa: CASSLRRAGELFF
v_call: TRBV3-1; j_call: TRBJ1-2; cdr3_length: 15; cdr3_aa: CASSHGTGGPYGYTF
v_call: TRBV5-6; j_call: TRBJ2-6; cdr3_length: 15; cdr3_aa: CASSFDSSGANVLTF
v_call: TRBV7-2; j_call: TRBJ2-5; cdr3_length: 17; cdr3_aa: CASSLNRIREGLGTQYF
v_call: TRBV5-1; j_call: TRBJ1-6; cdr3_length: 17; cdr3_aa: CASSFGPRQGSGSPLHF
v_call: TRBV12-3/TRBV12-4; j_call: TRBJ2-3; cdr3_length: 15; cdr3_aa: CASSSKQGATDTQYF
v_call: TRBV5-1; j_call: TRBJ2-2; cdr3_length: 14; cdr3_aa: CASSFELPTGELFF
v_call: TRBV18; j_call: TRBJ2-7; cdr3_length: 15; cdr3_aa: CASSPGTDRNYEQYF
v_call: TRBV5-1; j_call: TRBJ1-1; cdr3_length: 15; cdr3_aa: CASSETGFSNTEAFF
v_call: TRBV7-2; j_call: TRBJ2-7; cdr3_length: 15; cdr3_aa: CASSPGQFTSYEQYF
v_call: TRBV6-2/TRBV6-3; j_call: TRBJ2-1; cdr3_length: 15; cdr3_aa: CASRSGGSSYNEQFF
v_call: TRBV18; j_call: TRBJ1-1; cdr3_length: 12; cdr3_aa: CASSGVNTEAFF
v_call: TRBV27; j_call: TRBJ2-1; cdr3_length: 17; cdr3_aa: CASSLKLLAGSLNEQFF
v_call: TRBV7-2; j_call: TRBJ2-2; cdr3_length: 14; cdr3_aa: CASSWGIGTGELFF
v_call: TRBV4-3; j_call: TRBJ2-1; cdr3_length: 16; cdr3_aa: CASSQDPANSYNEQFF
v_call: TRBV18; j_call: TRBJ2-1; cdr3_length: 15; cdr3_aa: CASSPPGRDYNEQFF
v_call: TRBV15; j_call: TRBJ2-5; cdr3_length: 14; cdr3_aa: CATKSGSLQETQYF
v_call: TRBV6-5; j_call: TRBJ1-2; cdr3_length: 18; cdr3_aa: CASSYGDRRGRANYGYTF
v_call: TRBV7-2; j_call: TRBJ2-7; cdr3_length: 12; cdr3_aa: CASSLVAYEQYF
v_call: TRBV7-3; j_call: TRBJ2-2; cdr3_length: 19; cdr3_aa: CASSPRGGPTPMNTGELFF
v_call: TRBV2; j_call: TRBJ1-1; cdr3_length: 13; cdr3_aa: CASRGQLNTEAFF
v_call: TRBV5-6; j_call: TRBJ2-7; cdr3_length: 16; cdr3_aa: CASSLTSGGKTYEQYF
v_call: TRBV10-3; j_call: TRBJ2-7; cdr3_length: 13; cdr3_aa: CAIKGTNSYEQYF
v_call: TRBV7-9; j_call: TRBJ2-6; cdr3_length: 16; cdr3_aa: CASSLRESSGANVLTF
v_call: TRBV19; j_call: TRBJ2-1; cdr3_length: 18; cdr3_aa: CASSVLAGGLASGYEQFF
v_call: TRBV5-1; j_call: TRBJ2-1; cdr3_length: 16; cdr3_aa: CASSINHGTNYNEQFF
v_call: TRBV18; j_call: TRBJ2-7; cdr3_length: 11; cdr3_aa: CASSKGAEQYF
v_call: TRBV25-1; j_call: TRBJ2-7; cdr3_length: 13; cdr3_aa: CASSWEGRYEQYF
v_call: TRBV5-5; j_call: TRBJ2-5; cdr3_length: 13; cdr3_aa: CASSLAGRETQYF
v_call: TRBV7-8; j_call: TRBJ2-7; cdr3_length: 15; cdr3_aa: CASSLRTSLGGEQYF
v_call: TRBV10-3; j_call: TRBJ2-1; cdr3_length: 16; cdr3_aa: CAISPAATSSYNEQFF
v_call: TRBV6-1; j_call: TRBJ2-7; cdr3_length: 13; cdr3_aa: CASSEGGHKKPYF
v_call: TRBV29-1; j_call: TRBJ1-1; cdr3_length: 13; cdr3_aa: CSVEVQMNTEAFF